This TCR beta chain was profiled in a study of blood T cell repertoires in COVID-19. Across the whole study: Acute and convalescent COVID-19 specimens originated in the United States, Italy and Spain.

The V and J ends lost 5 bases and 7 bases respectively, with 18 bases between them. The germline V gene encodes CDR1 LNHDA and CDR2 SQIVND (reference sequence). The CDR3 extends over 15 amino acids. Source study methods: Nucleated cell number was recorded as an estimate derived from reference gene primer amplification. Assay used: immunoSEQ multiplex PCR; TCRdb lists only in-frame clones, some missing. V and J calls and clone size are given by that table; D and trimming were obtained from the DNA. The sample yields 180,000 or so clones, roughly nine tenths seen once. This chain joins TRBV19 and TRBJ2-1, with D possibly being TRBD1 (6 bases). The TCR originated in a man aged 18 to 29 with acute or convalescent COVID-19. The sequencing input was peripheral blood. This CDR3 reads CASSVVGAGTNEQFF. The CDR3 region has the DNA TGTGCCAGTAGTGTGGTGGGGGCCGGAACGAATGAGCAGTTCTTC.